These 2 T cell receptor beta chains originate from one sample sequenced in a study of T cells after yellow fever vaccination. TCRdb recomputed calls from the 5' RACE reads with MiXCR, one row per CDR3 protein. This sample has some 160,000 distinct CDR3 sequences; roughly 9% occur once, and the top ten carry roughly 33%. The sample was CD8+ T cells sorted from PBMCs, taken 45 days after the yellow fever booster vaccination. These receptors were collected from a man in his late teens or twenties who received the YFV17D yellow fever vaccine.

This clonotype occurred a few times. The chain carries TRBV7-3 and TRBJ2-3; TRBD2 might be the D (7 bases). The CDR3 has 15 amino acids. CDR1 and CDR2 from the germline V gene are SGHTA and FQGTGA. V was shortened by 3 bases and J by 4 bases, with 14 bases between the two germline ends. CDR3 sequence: CASSFIGGAPDTQYF. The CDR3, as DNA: TGTGCCAGCAGCTTCATAGGGGGGGCCCCAGATACGCAGTATTTT.

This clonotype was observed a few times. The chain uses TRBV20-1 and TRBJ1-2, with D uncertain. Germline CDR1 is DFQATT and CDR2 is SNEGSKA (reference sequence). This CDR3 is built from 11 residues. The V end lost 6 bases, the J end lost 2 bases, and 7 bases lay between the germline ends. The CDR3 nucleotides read TGCAGTGCAACCGACAACTATGGCTACACCTTC. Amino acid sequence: CSATDNYGYTF.